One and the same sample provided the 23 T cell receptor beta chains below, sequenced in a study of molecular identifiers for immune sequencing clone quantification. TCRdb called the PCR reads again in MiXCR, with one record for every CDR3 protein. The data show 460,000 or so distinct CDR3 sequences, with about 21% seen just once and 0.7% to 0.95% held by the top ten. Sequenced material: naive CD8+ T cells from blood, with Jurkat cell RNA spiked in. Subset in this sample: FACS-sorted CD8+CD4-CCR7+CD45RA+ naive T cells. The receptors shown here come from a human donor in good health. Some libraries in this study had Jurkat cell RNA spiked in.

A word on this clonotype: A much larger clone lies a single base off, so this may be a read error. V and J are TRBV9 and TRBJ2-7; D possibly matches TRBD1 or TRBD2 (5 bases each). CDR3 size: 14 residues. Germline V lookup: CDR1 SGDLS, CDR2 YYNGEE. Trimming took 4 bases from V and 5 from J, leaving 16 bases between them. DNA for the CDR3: TGTGCCAGCAGCCCACGGGGACCAGCGGACGAGCAGTACTTC. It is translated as CASSPRGPADEQYF.

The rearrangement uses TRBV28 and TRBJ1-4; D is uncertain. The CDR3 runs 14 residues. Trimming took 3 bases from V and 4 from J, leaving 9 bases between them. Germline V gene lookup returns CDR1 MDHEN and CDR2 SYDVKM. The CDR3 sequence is CASSLEQLNEKLFF. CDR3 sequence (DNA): TGTGCCAGCAGTTTGGAACAGCTTAATGAAAAACTGTTTTTT.

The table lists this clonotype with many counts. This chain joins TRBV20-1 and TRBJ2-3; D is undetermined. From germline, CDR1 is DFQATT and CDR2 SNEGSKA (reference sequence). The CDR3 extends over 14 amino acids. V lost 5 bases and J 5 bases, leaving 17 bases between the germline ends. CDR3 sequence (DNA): TGCAGTGCTGGATGGGCCCTCACCGGAGATACGCAGTATTTT. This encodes CSAGWALTGDTQYF.

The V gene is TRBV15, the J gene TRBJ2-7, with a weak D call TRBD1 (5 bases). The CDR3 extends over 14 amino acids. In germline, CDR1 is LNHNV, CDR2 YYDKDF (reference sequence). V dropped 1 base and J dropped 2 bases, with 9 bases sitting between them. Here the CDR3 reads CATSRGGQPYEQYF. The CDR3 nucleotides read TGTGCCACCAGCAGAGGGGGCCAGCCCTACGAGCAGTACTTC.

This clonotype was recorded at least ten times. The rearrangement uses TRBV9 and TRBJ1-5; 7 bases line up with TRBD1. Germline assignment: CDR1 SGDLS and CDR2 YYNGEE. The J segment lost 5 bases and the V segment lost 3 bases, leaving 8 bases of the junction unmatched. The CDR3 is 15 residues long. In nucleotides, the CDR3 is TGTGCCAGCAGCGCGACAGGGAGGTCGGATCAGCCCCAGCATTTT. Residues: CASSATGRSDQPQHF.

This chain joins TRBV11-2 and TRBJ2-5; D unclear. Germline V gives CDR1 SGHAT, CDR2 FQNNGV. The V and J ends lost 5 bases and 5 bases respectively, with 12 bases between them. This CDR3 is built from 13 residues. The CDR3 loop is CASSIWPVETQYF. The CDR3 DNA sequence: TGTGCCAGCAGCATCTGGCCGGTGGAGACCCAGTACTTC.

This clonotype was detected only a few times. CDR3 in amino acids: CASSYLAGGLETQYF. As DNA, the CDR3 is TGTGCCAGCAGTTACCTGGCGGGGGGGCTGGAGACCCAGTACTTC. This rearrangement joins TRBV6-2 or TRBV6-3 to TRBJ2-5; 9 nucleotides align to TRBD2. V shed 2 bases, J shed 5 bases, and the junction held 6 bases outside the gene matches. CDR3 size: 15 residues. Germline V gene sequence: CDR1 MNHEY, CDR2 SVGEGT.

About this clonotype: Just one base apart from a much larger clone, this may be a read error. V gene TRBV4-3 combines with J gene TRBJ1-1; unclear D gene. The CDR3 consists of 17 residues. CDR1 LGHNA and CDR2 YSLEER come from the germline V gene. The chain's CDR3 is CTSSQDVDNPPNTEAFF. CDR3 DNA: TGCACCAGCAGCCAAGATGTCGACAACCCGCCGAACACTGAAGCTTTCTTT.

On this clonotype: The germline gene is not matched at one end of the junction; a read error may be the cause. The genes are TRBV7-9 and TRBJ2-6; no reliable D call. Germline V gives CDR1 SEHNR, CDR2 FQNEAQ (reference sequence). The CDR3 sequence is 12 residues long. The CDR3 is CASSSQGNVLAF. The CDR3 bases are TGTGCCAGCAGCTCCCAAGGCAACGTCCTGGCATTC.

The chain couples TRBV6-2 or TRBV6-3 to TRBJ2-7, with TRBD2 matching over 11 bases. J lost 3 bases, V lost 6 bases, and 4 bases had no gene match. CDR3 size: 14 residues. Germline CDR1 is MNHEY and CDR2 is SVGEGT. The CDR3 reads CASRGLADFYEQYF. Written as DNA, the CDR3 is TGTGCCAGCAGGGGACTAGCGGATTTCTACGAGCAGTACTTC.

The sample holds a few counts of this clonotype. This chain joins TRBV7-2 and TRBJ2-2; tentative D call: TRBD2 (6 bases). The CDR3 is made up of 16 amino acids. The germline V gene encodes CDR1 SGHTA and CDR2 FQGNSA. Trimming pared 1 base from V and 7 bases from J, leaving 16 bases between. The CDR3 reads CASSLDPRKEGGELFF. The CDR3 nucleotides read TGTGCCAGCAGCTTAGATCCACGGAAGGAGGGCGGGGAGCTGTTTTTT.

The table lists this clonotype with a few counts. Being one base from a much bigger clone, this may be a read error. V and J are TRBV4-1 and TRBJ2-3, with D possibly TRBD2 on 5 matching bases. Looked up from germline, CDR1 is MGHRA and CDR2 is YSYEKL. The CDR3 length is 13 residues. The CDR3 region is CASSQASGDTQCF. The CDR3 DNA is TGCGCCAGCAGCCAAGCGAGCGGCGATACGCAGTGTTTT.

CDR3 nucleotide sequence: TGTGCCAGCAGCCTCCCGGCTAGCGGAATACTCACCGGGGAGCTGTTTTTT. Protein product: CASSLPASGILTGELFF. The rearrangement joins TRBV7-9 to TRBJ2-2; 7 bases are shared with TRBD2. Germline assignment: CDR1 SEHNR and CDR2 FQNEAQ (reference sequence). The CDR3 is 17 residues long. The J segment lost 4 bases and the V segment lost 5 bases, leaving 13 bases of the junction unmatched.

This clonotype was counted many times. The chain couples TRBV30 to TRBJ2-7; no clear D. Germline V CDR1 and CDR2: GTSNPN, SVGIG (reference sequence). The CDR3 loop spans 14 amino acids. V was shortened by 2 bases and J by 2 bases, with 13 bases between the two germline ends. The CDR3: CAWSRADAPYEQYF. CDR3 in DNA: TGTGCCTGGAGTCGGGCAGACGCTCCCTACGAGCAGTACTTC. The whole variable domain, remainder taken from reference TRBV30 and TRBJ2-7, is SQTIHQWPATLVQPVGSPLSLECTVEGTSNPNLYWYRQAAGRGLQLLFYSVGIGQISSEVPQNLSASRPQDRQFILSSKKLLLSDSGFYLCAWSRADAPYEQYFGPGTRLTVT.

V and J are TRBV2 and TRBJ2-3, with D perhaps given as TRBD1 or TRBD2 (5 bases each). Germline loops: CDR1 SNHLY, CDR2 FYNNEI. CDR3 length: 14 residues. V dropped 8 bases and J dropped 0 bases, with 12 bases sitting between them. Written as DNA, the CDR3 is TGTGCCAGCGAGGGGTCGGACAGCACAGATACGCAGTATTTT. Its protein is CASEGSDSTDTQYF.

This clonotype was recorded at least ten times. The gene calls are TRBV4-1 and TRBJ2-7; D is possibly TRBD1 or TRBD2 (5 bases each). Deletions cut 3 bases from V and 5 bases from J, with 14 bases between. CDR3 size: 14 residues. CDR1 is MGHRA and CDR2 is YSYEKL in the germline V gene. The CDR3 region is CASSQVMQGHEQYF. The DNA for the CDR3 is TGCGCCAGCAGCCAGGTTATGCAGGGACACGAGCAGTACTTC.

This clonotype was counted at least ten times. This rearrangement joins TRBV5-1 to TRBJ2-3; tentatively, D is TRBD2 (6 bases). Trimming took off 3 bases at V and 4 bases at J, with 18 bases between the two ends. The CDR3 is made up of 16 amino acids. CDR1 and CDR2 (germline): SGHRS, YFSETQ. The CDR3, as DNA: TGCGCCAGCAGCTCAGTGGGAGCGGGCGGGGCAGATACGCAGTATTTT. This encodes CASSSVGAGGADTQYF.

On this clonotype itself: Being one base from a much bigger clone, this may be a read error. The CDR3 spells CASSTEGGRGYNQPQHF. In DNA form, the CDR3 reads TGTGCCAGCAGCACCGAAGGGGGCAGGGGTTACAATCAGCCCCAGCATTTT. The chain is built from TRBV7-6 and TRBJ1-5; 7 bases agree with TRBD1. V lost 5 bases and J lost 3; bases outside the gene matches: 13. The V gene's germline CDR1 is SGHVS and CDR2 FNYEAQ. The CDR3 spans 17 residues.

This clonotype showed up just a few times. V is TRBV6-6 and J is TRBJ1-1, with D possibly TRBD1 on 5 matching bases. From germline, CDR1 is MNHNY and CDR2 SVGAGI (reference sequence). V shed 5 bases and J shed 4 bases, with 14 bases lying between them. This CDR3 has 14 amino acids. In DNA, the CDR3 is TGTGCCAGCAGTACCCTGGAGGGGACCACTGAAGCTTTCTTT. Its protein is CASSTLEGTTEAFF.

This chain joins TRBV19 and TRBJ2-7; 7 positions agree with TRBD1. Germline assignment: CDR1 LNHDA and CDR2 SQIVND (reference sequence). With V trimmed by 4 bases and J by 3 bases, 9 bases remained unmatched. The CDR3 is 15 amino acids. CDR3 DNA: TGTGCCAGTAGTAAGCGACAGGGTAAAGACTACGAGCAGTACTTC. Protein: CASSKRQGKDYEQYF.

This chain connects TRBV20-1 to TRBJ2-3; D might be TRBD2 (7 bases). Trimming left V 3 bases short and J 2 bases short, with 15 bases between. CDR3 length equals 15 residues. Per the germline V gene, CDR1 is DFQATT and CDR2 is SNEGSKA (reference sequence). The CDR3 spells CSARDWGGTTDTQYF. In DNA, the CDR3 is TGCAGTGCTAGGGATTGGGGGGGCACCACAGATACGCAGTATTTT.

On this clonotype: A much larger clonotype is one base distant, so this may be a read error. The CDR3 DNA reads as TGTGCCATCGGTGAGGGGACAGAGAATCAGCCCCAGCATTTT. Translation gives CAIGEGTENQPQHF. V is TRBV10-3 and J is TRBJ1-5; 7 bases are shared with TRBD1. CDR1 is ENHRY and CDR2 is SYGVKD in the germline V gene. CDR3 size: 14 residues.

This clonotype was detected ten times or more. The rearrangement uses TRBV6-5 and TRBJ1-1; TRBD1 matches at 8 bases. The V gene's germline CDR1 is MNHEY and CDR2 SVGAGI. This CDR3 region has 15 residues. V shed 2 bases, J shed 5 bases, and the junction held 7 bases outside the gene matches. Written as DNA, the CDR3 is TGTGCCAGCAGTTACGAGGTAACAGGGGGGACTGAAGCTTTCTTT. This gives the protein CASSYEVTGGTEAFF.